This paragraph covers one T cell receptor beta chain sequence. The sample belongs to a study of T cell clones after liver transplantation. Looking at the study overall: As an antigen-independent comparator, third-party-reactive TCRbeta sequences came from pre-transplant mixed lymphocyte reactions.

Data came from immunoSEQ multiplex PCR; TCRdb stores just in-frame clones and leaves some out. The table has 20,000 to 25,000 clones, over 55% seen once; the top ten hold 2.5% to 3.5%. There are 13 residues in the CDR3. V was trimmed by 6 bases and J by 5 bases, leaving 13 bases between them. Germline V gives CDR1 MNHNY, CDR2 SVGAGI (reference sequence). The sample in question was CD4+ T cells from blood, obtained before liver transplant. This receptor was obtained from a human donor who received a liver transplant. The chain is built from TRBV6-6 and TRBJ1-2; no clear D gene. CDR3 nucleotide sequence: TGTGCCAGCAGCCCCTGGATTGGATATGGCTACACCTTC. Translated: CASSPWIGYGYTF.